Listed here are 20 T cell receptor beta chains from one sample, sequenced in a study of shared clonotypes between healthy human individuals. Sequencing used immunoSEQ multiplex PCR; TCRdb keeps in-frame clones, though not all of them. The table has some 2,400,000 clones, 90% to 96% seen once; the top ten hold around 0.13%. Sample: naive CD4+ T cells sorted from blood. The subset was: CD45RA+ positively selected. The receptors shown here come from a young man in good health.

There are a few counts of this clone. The genes are TRBV6-6 and TRBJ1-6, with a tentative D call TRBD1 (6 bases). Germline V lookup: CDR1 MNHNY, CDR2 SVGAGI (reference sequence). This CDR3 spans 14 amino acids. Trimming removed 2 bases from V and 8 bases from J, with 10 bases in between. DNA for the CDR3: TGTGCCAGCAGTTACCCAGGGGCAGATTCACCCCTCCACTTT. Protein product: CASSYPGADSPLHF.

This rearrangement joins TRBV7-2 to TRBJ1-2, with 7 bases identical to TRBD1. The CDR3 consists of 15 residues. The junction had 10 bases not matched to a gene; V was cut back by 1 base and J by 8 bases. From germline, CDR1 is SGHTA and CDR2 FQGNSA. The CDR3 coding sequence is TGTGCCAGCAGCTTAGACGGTCCGACAGGGCTGGGCTACACCTTC. Its protein is CASSLDGPTGLGYTF.

V gene TRBV11-3 combines with J gene TRBJ2-1; 9 bases line up with TRBD1. Per the germline V gene, CDR1 is SGHNT and CDR2 is YENEEA. This CDR3 is built from 17 residues. V shed 1 base, J shed 0 bases, and the junction held 4 bases outside the gene matches. For the CDR3, the DNA is TGTGCCAGCAGCTTAGGGGGACAGGGAGGCTCCTACAATGAGCAGTTCTTC. Protein product: CASSLGGQGGSYNEQFF.

This clone was recorded only once. V gene TRBV9 combines with J gene TRBJ1-4; D may be TRBD1 (6 bases). The V gene's germline CDR1 is SGDLS and CDR2 YYNGEE. The V end was cut by 0 bases, the J end by 4 bases, with 10 bases between. This CDR3 spans 15 amino acids. CDR3 bases: TGTGCCAGCAGCGTAGAACCAGGGGTTAATGAAAAACTGTTTTTT. Its protein product is CASSVEPGVNEKLFF.

The V and J genes are TRBV30 and TRBJ2-2, with 9 nucleotides matching TRBD2. The V and J ends lost 5 bases and 6 bases, in that order; junction bases with no gene match: 13. Germline lookup yields CDR1 GTSNPN and CDR2 SVGIG (reference sequence). The CDR3 runs 16 residues. This chain's CDR3 is CAWASSGSLWAGELFF. The CDR3, as DNA: TGTGCCTGGGCGAGTAGCGGGAGCCTCTGGGCCGGGGAGCTGTTTTTT.

The chain links TRBV19 to TRBJ2-3; 10 nucleotides line up with TRBD1. Looked up from germline, CDR1 is LNHDA and CDR2 is SQIVND (reference sequence). The CDR3 totals 16 residues. After removal of 3 bases from V and 1 base from J, the junction contained 4 bases not matched to a gene. In DNA form, the CDR3 reads TGTGCCAGTAGTATTCTCGGGACAGGGGGCACAGATACGCAGTATTTT. Encoded protein: CASSILGTGGTDTQYF.

The chain employs TRBV7-2 and TRBJ2-7; 9 bases map to TRBD2. This CDR3 is built from 16 residues. Germline CDR1 and CDR2: SGHTA and FQGNSA. V lost 6 bases, J lost 6 bases, and 15 bases stayed unmatched. In nucleotides, the CDR3 is TGTGCCAGCAGTTTATACGGGACTAGCTTCACGGGCGAGCAGTACTTC. Amino acids: CASSLYGTSFTGEQYF.

This clone showed up just once. The chain recombines TRBV5-1 with TRBJ2-1; no firm D call. Trimming removed 2 bases from V and 8 bases from J, with 17 bases in between. This CDR3 has 15 amino acids. From germline, CDR1 is SGHRS and CDR2 YFSETQ. The CDR3 nucleotides are TGCGCCAGCAGCTTTTCTTTTGGGTACAAGGATGAGCAGTTCTTC. Translated, it gives CASSFSFGYKDEQFF.

This chain uses TRBV5-5 with TRBJ2-7; tentative D call: TRBD1 (6 bases). Per germline, CDR1 SGHKS and CDR2 YYEKEE (reference sequence). V lost 4 bases, J lost 4 bases, and 9 bases lay in between. The CDR3 runs to 12 residues. The chain's CDR3 is CASSVQGYEQYF. The CDR3 DNA reads as TGTGCCAGCAGCGTGCAGGGGTACGAGCAGTACTTC.

The chain couples TRBV28 to TRBJ2-1; D tentatively reads TRBD1 or TRBD2 (5 bases each). The CDR3 is 13 residues long. With 6 bases removed from V and 8 bases from J, the gap between germline ends came to 14 bases. Germline-derived CDR1 and CDR2 are MDHEN and SYDVKM. CDR3: CASRPGSTDEQFF. As DNA, the CDR3 is TGTGCCAGCAGGCCAGGGAGTACCGATGAGCAGTTCTTC.

The chain combines TRBV9 with TRBJ1-5, with TRBD1 identical over 7 bases. Per the germline V gene, CDR1 is SGDLS and CDR2 is YYNGEE. Trimming at V came to 3 bases and at J to 7 bases, leaving 4 bases not matched to a gene. The CDR3 length is 13 residues. The CDR3 sequence: CASSADRDQPQHF. The DNA for the CDR3 is TGTGCCAGCAGCGCCGACAGGGACCAGCCCCAGCATTTT.

This clone was picked up a small number of times. This sequence joins TRBV2 and TRBJ2-7, with D unclear. The CDR3 is made up of 13 amino acids. Trimming cost V 4 bases and J 2 bases, with 9 bases left between them. The germline CDR1 and CDR2 sequences are SNHLY and FYNNEI. CDR3 sequence (DNA): TGTGCCAGCAGTGCCAGGCGGACCTACGAGCAGTACTTC. Protein sequence: CASSARRTYEQYF.

Details on this clone: The identical CDR3 is also encoded by other nucleotide sequences in the sample. The chain uses TRBV9 and TRBJ2-5; perhaps D is TRBD1 or TRBD2 (6 bases each). Trimming left V 0 bases short and J 1 base short, with 10 bases between. CDR3 size: 15 residues. Germline assignment: CDR1 SGDLS and CDR2 YYNGEE. The CDR3 loop reads CASSVAGGLQETQYF. For the CDR3, the DNA is TGTGCCAGCAGCGTAGCTGGGGGGCTCCAAGAGACCCAGTACTTC.

This clone was counted a single time. The V and J genes are TRBV18 and TRBJ2-5; 15 nucleotides match TRBD2. With 4 bases clipped from V and 0 bases from J, the junction kept 6 bases outside the gene matches. This CDR3 spans 18 amino acids. Germline lookup yields CDR1 KGHSH and CDR2 LQKENI. CDR3 residues: CASSRGTSGRSHQETQYF. The CDR3 bases are TGTGCCAGCTCACGGGGGACTAGCGGGAGGTCCCACCAAGAGACCCAGTACTTC.

Remarks on this clone: At the DNA level, this CDR3 is encoded by other sequences in the same sample as well. The gene calls are TRBV5-1 and TRBJ1-5; unclear D gene. The germline gives CDR1 SGHRS, CDR2 YFSETQ. The CDR3 is made up of 13 amino acids. Trimming took off 2 bases at V and 4 bases at J, with 7 bases between the two ends. The CDR3, as DNA: TGCGCCAGCAGCTTTGGGGAAAATCAGCCCCAGCATTTT. As protein: CASSFGENQPQHF. Complete variable domain (other parts from reference TRBV5-1 and TRBJ1-5): KAGVTQTPRYLIKTRGQQVTLSCSPISGHRSVSWYQQTPGQGLQFLFEYFSETQRNKGNFPGRFSGRQFSNSRSEMNVSTLELGDSALYLCASSFGENQPQHFGDGTRLSIL.

On this clone itself: Distinct nucleotide sequences in the sample also encode this CDR3. V usage is TRBV10-3 and J usage is TRBJ2-3; D unclear. The V gene lost 3 bases and the J gene lost 3 bases, with 7 bases spanning the gap. This CDR3 comprises 13 residues. CDR1 is ENHRY, CDR2 SYGVKD, per germline. The CDR3 DNA sequence: TGTGCCATCAGTGATCGAGGTACAGATACGCAGTATTTT. Protein: CAISDRGTDTQYF.

The rearrangement joins TRBV27 to TRBJ2-7, with 8 nucleotides matching TRBD1. This CDR3 is 17 amino acids long. Trimming removed 0 bases from V and 6 bases from J; junction bases left unmatched: 13. Germline V gene sequence: CDR1 MNHEY, CDR2 SMNVEV (reference sequence). Here the CDR3 DNA reads TGTGCCAGCAGTTTATCGCCCCCGACAGGGGAGGAAGGCGAGCAGTACTTC. Translating it yields CASSLSPPTGEEGEQYF.

The gene calls are TRBV5-6 and TRBJ2-5; 7 positions agree with TRBD2. The CDR3 spans 16 residues. Germline CDR1 is SGHDT and CDR2 is YYEEEE. The trim removed 3 bases at V and 1 base at J, leaving 9 bases unmatched. This chain's CDR3 is CASSSLAGWIQETQYF. DNA of the CDR3: TGTGCCAGCAGCTCGTTAGCGGGTTGGATCCAAGAGACCCAGTACTTC.

This clone was picked up one time. This sequence joins TRBV7-2 and TRBJ2-2; 8 bases agree with TRBD1. The CDR3 contains 14 residues. Germline values: CDR1 SGHTA, CDR2 FQGNSA. V shed 6 bases, J shed 4 bases, and the junction held 4 bases outside the gene matches. Here the CDR3 reads CASSRQGSTGELFF. The CDR3 DNA reads TGTGCCAGCAGTCGACAGGGGAGCACCGGGGAGCTGTTTTTT.

The rearrangement uses TRBV9 and TRBJ1-1; D gene unclear. There are 13 residues in the CDR3. With 0 bases removed from V and 4 bases from J, the gap between germline ends came to 7 bases. Germline CDR1 is SGDLS and CDR2 is YYNGEE. DNA of the CDR3: TGTGCCAGCAGCGTAGGTCCCCTCACTGAAGCTTTCTTT. Residues: CASSVGPLTEAFF.